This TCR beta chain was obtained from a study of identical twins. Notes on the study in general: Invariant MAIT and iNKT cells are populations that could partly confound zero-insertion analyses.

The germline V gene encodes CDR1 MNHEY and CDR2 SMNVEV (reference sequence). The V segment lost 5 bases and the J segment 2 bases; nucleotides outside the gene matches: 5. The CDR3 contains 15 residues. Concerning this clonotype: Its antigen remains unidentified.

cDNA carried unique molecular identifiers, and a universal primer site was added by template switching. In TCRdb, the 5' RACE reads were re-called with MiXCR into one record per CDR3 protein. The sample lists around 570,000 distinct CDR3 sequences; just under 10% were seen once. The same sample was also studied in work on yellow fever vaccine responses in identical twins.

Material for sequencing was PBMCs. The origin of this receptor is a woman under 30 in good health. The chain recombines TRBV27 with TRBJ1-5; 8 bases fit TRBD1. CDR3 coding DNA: TGTGCCAGCAGTCCAGGGGGCATAGGCAATCAGCCCCAGCATTTT. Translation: CASSPGGIGNQPQHF.